Below are 5 T cell receptor beta chains sequenced from a single sample in a study of cytomegalovirus exposure and HLA in healthy donors (dated by TCRdb to 2016 to 2017). Libraries were constructed by the immunoSEQ multiplex PCR assay. For the multiplex PCR, a mixture combining 60 forward primers for TCR Vbeta segments and 13 reverse primers for TCR Jbeta segments was used. The immuneACCESS repertoire file appears here via TCRdb, limited to in-frame rearrangements. These files lack a portion of the clones; in checked studies, under half of the deficit traces to unresolved V genes, and the cause of the others is not known. The sample records under 200,000 clones, 77% of which are singletons. The ten largest account for around 2.8% of the sample. Sequencing was carried out using PBMCs. The receptors come from a middle-aged woman in good health and CMV-seropositive.

For the CDR3, the DNA is TGTGCCAGCAGGGGGACTAGCGGGAGCGAGCAGTACTTC. Translation gives CASRGTSGSEQYF. V and J are TRBV2 and TRBJ2-7; 14 bases fit TRBD2. The junction had 1 base not matched to a gene; V was cut back by 6 bases and J by 6 bases. This CDR3 has 13 residues. The V gene's germline CDR1 is SNHLY and CDR2 FYNNEI. The whole variable domain, filled in from reference TRBV2 and TRBJ2-7, reads EPEVTQTPSHQVTQMGQEVILRCVPISNHLYFYWYRQILGQKVEFLVSFYNNEISEKSEIFDDQFSVERPDGSNFTLKIRSTKLEDSAMYFCASRGTSGSEQYFGPGTRLTVT.

CDR3 loop: CASSFADRGLDEQYF. The CDR3 region has the DNA TGTGCCAGCAGCTTCGCGGACAGGGGATTGGACGAGCAGTACTTC. The chain uses TRBV6-5 and TRBJ2-7; 9 positions agree with TRBD1. The germline gives CDR1 MNHEY, CDR2 SVGAGI. The CDR3 covers 15 residues. With V trimmed by 6 bases and J by 5 bases, 11 bases remained unmatched.

V usage is TRBV6-1 and J usage is TRBJ2-7; D not certain. Germline lookup yields CDR1 MNHNS and CDR2 SASEGT. V lost 3 bases and J lost 3, with 3 bases in between. CDR3 size: 11 residues. The CDR3 bases are TGTGCCAGCAGTGACAACTACGAGCAGTACTTC. Its translation is CASSDNYEQYF.

The count of this clone is one. The chain couples TRBV19 to TRBJ1-4; D might be TRBD1 (6 bases). V was trimmed by 3 bases and J by 2 bases, leaving 7 bases between them. The CDR3 contains 14 residues. Germline V gene data show CDR1 as LNHDA and CDR2 as SQIVND (reference sequence). The CDR3 nucleotides read TGTGCCAGTAGTATTAGGGGGACTAATGAAAAACTGTTTTTT. It specifies CASSIRGTNEKLFF.

Regarding this clone: Germline and junction disagree at one end, which may indicate a read error. The chain has TRBV7-9 and TRBJ1-1; perhaps TRBD1 as D (5 bases). The CDR3 spans 14 residues. Germline assignment: CDR1 SEHNR and CDR2 FQNEAQ (reference sequence). CDR3 residues: CASSLENPGTEAFF. The DNA for the CDR3 is TGTGCCAGCAGTTTAGAGAACCCAGGGACTGAAGCTTTCTTT.